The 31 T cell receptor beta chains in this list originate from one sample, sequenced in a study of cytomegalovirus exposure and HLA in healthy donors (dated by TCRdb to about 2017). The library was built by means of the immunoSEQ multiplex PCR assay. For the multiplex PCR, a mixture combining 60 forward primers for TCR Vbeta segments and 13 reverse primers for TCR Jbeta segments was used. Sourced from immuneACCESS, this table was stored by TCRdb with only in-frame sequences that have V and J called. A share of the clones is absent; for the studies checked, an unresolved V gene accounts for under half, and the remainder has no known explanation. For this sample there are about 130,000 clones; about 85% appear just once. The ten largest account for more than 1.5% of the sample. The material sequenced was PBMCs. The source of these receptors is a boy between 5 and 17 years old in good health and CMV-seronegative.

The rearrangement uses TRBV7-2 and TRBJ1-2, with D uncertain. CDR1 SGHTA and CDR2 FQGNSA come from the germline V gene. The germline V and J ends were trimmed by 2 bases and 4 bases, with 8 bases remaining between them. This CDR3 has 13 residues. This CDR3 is CASSLQEFYGYTF. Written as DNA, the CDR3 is TGTGCCAGCAGCTTACAGGAATTCTATGGCTACACCTTC.

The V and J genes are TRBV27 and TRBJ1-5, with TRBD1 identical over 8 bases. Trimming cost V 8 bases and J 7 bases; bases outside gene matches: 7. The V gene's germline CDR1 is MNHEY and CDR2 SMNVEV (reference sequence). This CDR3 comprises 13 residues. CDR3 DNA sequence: TGTGCCAGCGGGCAGGGGGCTTGGCAGCCCCAGCATTTT. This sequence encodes CASGQGAWQPQHF.

The CDR3 nucleotides are TGTGCCAGCAGCTTGGATTTCAGGCAAACAGATACGCAGTATTTT. Translating gives CASSLDFRQTDTQYF. This chain joins TRBV7-6 and TRBJ2-3; no reliable D call. V was clipped by 3 bases and J by 3 bases, with 13 bases between them. The CDR3 sequence is 15 residues long. From germline, CDR1 is SGHVS and CDR2 FNYEAQ.

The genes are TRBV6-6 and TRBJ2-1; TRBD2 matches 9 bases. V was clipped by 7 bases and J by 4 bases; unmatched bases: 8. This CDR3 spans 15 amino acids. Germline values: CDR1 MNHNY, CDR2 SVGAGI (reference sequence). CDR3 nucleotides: TGTGCCAGCATTGCCGGGACTAGCTTTTACAATGAGCAGTTCTTC. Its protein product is CASIAGTSFYNEQFF.

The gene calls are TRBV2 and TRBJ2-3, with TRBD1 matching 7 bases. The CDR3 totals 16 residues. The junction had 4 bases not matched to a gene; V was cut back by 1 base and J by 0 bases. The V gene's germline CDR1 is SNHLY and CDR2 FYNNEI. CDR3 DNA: TGTGCCAGCAGTGAAGTGGAGACAGGGAGCACAGATACGCAGTATTTT. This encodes CASSEVETGSTDTQYF.

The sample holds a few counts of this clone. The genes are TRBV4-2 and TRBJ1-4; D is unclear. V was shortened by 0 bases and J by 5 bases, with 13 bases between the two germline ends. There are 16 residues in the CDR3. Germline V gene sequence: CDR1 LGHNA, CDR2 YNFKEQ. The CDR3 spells CASSQDGAGKNEKLFF. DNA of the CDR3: TGTGCCAGCAGCCAAGATGGAGCGGGGAAAAATGAAAAACTGTTTTTT.

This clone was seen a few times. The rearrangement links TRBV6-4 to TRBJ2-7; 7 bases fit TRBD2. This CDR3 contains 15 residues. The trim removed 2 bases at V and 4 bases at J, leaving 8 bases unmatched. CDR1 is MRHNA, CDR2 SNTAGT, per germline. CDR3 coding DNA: TGTGCCAGCAGTGACAAACGGGAGGTAAATTACGAGCAGTACTTC. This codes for CASSDKREVNYEQYF.

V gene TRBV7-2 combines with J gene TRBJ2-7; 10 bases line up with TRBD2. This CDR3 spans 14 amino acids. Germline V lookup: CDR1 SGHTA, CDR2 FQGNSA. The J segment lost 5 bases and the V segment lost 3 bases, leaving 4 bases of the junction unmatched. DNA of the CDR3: TGTGCCAGCAGCTTTAGCGGGGGGATCGACGAGCAGTACTTC. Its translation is CASSFSGGIDEQYF.

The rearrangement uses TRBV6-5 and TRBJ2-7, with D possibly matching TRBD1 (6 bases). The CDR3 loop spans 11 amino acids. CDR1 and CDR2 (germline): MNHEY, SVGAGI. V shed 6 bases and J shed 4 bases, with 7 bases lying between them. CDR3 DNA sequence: TGTGCCAGCAGCAGGGGATACGAGCAGTACTTC. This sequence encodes CASSRGYEQYF.

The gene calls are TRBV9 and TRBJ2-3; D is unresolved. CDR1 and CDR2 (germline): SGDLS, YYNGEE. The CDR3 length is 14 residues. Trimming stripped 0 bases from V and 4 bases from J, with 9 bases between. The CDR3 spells CASSVAPRADTQYF. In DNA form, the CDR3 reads TGTGCCAGCAGCGTAGCCCCGCGCGCAGATACGCAGTATTTT.

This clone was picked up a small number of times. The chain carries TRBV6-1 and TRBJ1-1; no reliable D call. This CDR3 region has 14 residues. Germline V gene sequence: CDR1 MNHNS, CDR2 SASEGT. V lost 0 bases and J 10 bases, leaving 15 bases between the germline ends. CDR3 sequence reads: CASSEAVVSLGAFF. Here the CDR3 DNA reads TGTGCCAGCAGTGAAGCGGTCGTCTCCCTCGGAGCTTTCTTT.

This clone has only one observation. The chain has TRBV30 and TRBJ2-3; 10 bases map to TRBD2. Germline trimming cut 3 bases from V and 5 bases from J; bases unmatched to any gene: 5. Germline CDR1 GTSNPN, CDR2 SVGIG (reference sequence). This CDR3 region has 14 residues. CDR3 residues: CAWSLLAGLDTQYF. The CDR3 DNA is TGTGCCTGGAGCTTACTAGCGGGGTTAGATACGCAGTATTTT.

CDR3 region: CASRKEGLAGVEQYF. CDR3 nucleotides: TGTGCCAGCAGGAAGGAGGGACTAGCGGGAGTCGAGCAGTACTTC. The chain employs TRBV25-1 and TRBJ2-7; 14 bases map to TRBD2. The length of the CDR3 is 15 residues. V was clipped by 6 bases and J by 6 bases; unmatched bases: 7. The germline gives CDR1 MGHDK, CDR2 SYGVNS.

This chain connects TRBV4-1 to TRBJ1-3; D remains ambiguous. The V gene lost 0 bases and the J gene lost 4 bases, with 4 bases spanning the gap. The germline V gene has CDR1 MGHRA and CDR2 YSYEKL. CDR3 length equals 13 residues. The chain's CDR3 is CASSQDQGNTIYF. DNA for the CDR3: TGCGCCAGCAGCCAAGATCAAGGAAACACCATATATTTT.

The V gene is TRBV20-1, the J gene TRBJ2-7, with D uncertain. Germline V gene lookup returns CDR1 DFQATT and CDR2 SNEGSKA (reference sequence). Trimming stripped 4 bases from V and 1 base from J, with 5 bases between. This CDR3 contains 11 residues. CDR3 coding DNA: TGCAGTGCTAAGGAGTCCTACGAGCAGTACTTC. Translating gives CSAKESYEQYF.

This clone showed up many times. CDR3 DNA sequence: TGTGCCATCAGTGAGTCTAGCAGGGGTTTACTATACGAGCAGTACTTC. Its translation: CAISESSRGLLYEQYF. J is TRBJ2-7 and V is TRBV10-3; perhaps TRBD1 as D (6 bases). Between the trimmed V and J ends, which lost 0 bases and 4 bases, there was a span of 16 bases. This CDR3 region has 16 residues. The germline V gene has CDR1 ENHRY and CDR2 SYGVKD.

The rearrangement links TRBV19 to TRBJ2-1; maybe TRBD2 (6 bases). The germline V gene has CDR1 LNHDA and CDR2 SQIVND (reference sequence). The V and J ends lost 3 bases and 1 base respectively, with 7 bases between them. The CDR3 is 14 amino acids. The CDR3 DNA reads TGTGCCAGTAGTATGGGGGGTTCCTACAATGAGCAGTTCTTC. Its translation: CASSMGGSYNEQFF.

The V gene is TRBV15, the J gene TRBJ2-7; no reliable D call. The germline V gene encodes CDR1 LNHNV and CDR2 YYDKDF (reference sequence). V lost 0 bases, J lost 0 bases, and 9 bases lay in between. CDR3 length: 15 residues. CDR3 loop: CATSRDLQSSYEQYF. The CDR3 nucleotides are TGTGCCACCAGCAGAGATTTACAGAGCTCCTACGAGCAGTACTTC.

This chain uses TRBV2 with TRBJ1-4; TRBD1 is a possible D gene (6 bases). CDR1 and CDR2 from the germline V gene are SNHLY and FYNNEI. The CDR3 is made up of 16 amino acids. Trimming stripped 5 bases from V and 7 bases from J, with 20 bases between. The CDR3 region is CASSPIRQRGGEKLFF. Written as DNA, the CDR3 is TGTGCCAGCAGTCCTATACGACAGCGAGGGGGTGAAAAACTGTTTTTT.

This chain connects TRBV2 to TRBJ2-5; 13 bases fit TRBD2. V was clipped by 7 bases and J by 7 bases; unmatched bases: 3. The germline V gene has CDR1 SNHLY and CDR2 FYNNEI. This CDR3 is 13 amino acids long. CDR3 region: CASMGLAGPTQYF. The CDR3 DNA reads TGTGCCAGCATGGGACTAGCGGGGCCGACCCAGTACTTC.

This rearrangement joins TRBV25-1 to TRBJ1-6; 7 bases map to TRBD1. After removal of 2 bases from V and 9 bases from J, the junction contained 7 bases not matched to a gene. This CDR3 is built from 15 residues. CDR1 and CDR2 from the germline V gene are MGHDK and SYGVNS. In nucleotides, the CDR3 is TGTGCCAGCAGTGAAAGTCTGGCAGGGGGTTCACCCCTCCACTTT. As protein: CASSESLAGGSPLHF.

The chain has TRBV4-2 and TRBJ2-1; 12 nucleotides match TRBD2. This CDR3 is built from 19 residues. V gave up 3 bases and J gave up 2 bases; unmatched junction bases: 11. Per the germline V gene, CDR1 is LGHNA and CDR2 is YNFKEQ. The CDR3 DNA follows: TGTGCCAGCAGCCATCGGACTAGCGGGATATCGATGACCTACAATGAGCAGTTCTTC. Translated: CASSHRTSGISMTYNEQFF.

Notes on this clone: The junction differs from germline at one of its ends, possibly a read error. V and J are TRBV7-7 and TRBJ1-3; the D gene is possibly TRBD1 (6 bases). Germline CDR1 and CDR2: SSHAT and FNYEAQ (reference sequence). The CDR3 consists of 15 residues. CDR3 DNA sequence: TGTGCTAGCAGCTTCTCATCAGGGGTTGGAAACACCATATATTTT. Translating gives CASSFSSGVGNTIYF.

The CDR3: CASTSHRSYEQYF. CDR3 in DNA: TGTGCCAGCACGTCTCACAGGTCCTACGAGCAGTACTTC. The genes are TRBV2 and TRBJ2-7; maybe TRBD1 (5 bases). With 7 bases removed from V and 1 base from J, the gap between germline ends came to 11 bases. The CDR3 has 13 residues. CDR1 SNHLY and CDR2 FYNNEI come from the germline V gene.

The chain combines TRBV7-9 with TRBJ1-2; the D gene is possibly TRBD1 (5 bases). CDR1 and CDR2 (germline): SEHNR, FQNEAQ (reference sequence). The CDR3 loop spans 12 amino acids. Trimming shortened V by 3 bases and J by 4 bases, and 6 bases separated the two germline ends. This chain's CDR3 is CASSFRVYGYTF. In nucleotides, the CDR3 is TGTGCCAGCAGCTTCAGGGTCTATGGCTACACCTTC.

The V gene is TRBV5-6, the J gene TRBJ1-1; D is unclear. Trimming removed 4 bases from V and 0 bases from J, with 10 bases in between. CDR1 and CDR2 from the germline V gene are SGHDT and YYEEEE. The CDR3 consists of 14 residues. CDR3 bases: TGTGCCAGCAGCAGATCCGGGGTGAACACTGAAGCTTTCTTT. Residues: CASSRSGVNTEAFF.

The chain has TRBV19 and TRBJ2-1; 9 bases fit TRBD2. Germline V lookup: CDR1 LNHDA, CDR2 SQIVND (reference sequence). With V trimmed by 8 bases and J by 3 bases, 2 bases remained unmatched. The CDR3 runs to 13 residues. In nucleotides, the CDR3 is TGTGCCAGTGGACTAGCGAACTACAATGAGCAGTTCTTC. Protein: CASGLANYNEQFF.

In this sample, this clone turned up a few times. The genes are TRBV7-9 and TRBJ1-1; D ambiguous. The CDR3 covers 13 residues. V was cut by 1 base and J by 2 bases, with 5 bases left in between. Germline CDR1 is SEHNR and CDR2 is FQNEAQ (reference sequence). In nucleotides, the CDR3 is TGTGCCAGCAGCTTAGGTTCAAACACTGAAGCTTTCTTT. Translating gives CASSLGSNTEAFF.

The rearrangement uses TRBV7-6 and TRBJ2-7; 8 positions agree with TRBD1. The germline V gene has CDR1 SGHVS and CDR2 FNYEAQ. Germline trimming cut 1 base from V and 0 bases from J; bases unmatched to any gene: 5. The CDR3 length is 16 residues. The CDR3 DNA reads TGTGCCAGCAGCTTAGAAGGGACAGGTAACTCCTACGAGCAGTACTTC. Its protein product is CASSLEGTGNSYEQYF.

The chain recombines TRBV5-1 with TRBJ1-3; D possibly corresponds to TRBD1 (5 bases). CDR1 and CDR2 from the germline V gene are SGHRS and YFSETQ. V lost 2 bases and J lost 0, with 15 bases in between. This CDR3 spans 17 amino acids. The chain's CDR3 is CASSFSGLQSSGNTIYF. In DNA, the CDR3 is TGCGCCAGCAGCTTTTCGGGACTCCAGAGCTCTGGAAACACCATATATTTT.

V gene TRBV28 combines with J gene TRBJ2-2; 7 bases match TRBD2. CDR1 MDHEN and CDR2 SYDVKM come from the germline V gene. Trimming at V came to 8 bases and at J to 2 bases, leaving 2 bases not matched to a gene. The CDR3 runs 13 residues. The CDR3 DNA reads TGTGCCAGCGGGACTACCAACACCGGGGAGCTGTTTTTT. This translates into CASGTTNTGELFF.